These 24 T cell receptor beta chains originate from one sample sequenced in a study of shared clonotypes between healthy human individuals. The table came from immunoSEQ multiplex PCR; TCRdb's copy has only in-frame clones and leaves some out. The table records fewer than 2.5 million clones, roughly 93% of them present only once. Sequencing was carried out using naive CD4+ T cells from PBMCs. Stated subset: CD45RA+ positively selected. The source is a man aged 18 to 30 in good health. Some clones in this sample may be carry-over from other donors' samples.

This chain uses TRBV5-8 with TRBJ1-2; TRBD1 matches at 7 bases. This CDR3 comprises 19 residues. Germline loops: CDR1 SGHTS, CDR2 YDEGEE. Trimming cost V 1 base and J 4 bases; bases outside gene matches: 19. Here the CDR3 reads CASSLKGALSPALSYGYTF. The CDR3 DNA follows: TGTGCCAGCAGCTTGAAGGGGGCCTTATCCCCAGCCCTCAGCTATGGCTACACCTTC.

The chain recombines TRBV28 with TRBJ2-7; TRBD2 matches at 8 bases. CDR1 is MDHEN, CDR2 SYDVKM, per germline. V lost 5 bases to trimming and J lost 2 bases; unmatched junction nucleotides: 11. The CDR3 consists of 16 residues. The CDR3 loop is CASSATSGIIPYEQYF. The CDR3 DNA is TGTGCCAGCAGTGCCACTAGCGGCATTATACCCTACGAGCAGTACTTC.

Comment on this clone: This specimen includes other DNA sequences encoding the same CDR3. The CDR3 coding sequence is TGCGCCAGCAGCCCCACTAGCTCCTACGAGCAGTACTTC. This codes for CASSPTSSYEQYF. The V and J genes are TRBV5-1 and TRBJ2-7; weak D call: TRBD2 (5 bases). Per germline, CDR1 SGHRS and CDR2 YFSETQ. CDR3 length: 13 amino acids. Between the trimmed V and J ends, which lost 4 bases and 0 bases, there was a span of 8 bases.

This clone has a single count. This chain uses TRBV7-8 with TRBJ1-2; D not certain. The CDR3 has 14 amino acids. In germline, CDR1 is SGHVS, CDR2 FQNEAQ. Trimming removed 1 base from V and 0 bases from J, with 6 bases in between. The CDR3 coding sequence is TGTGCCAGCAGCTTAGAACAGACTAACTATGGCTACACCTTC. Protein sequence: CASSLEQTNYGYTF.

The chain carries TRBV11-3 and TRBJ2-7; a weak D match, TRBD2 (6 bases). The V gene lost 0 bases and the J gene lost 4 bases, with 13 bases spanning the gap. This CDR3 comprises 15 residues. Germline loops: CDR1 SGHNT, CDR2 YENEEA. The CDR3 coding sequence is TGTGCCAGCAGCTTAGAACCGGGAGCAGTATACGAGCAGTACTTC. Translation gives CASSLEPGAVYEQYF.

This clone was recorded only once. The chain uses TRBV7-2 and TRBJ2-1; TRBD2 matches 7 bases. V was pared by 8 bases and J by 9 bases, with 10 bases of the junction left unmatched. The CDR3 consists of 13 residues. The germline V gene encodes CDR1 SGHTA and CDR2 FQGNSA. CDR3 sequence reads: CASGGSGKGEQFF. DNA for the CDR3: TGTGCCAGCGGGGGAAGCGGGAAGGGTGAGCAGTTCTTC.

V and J are TRBV20-1 and TRBJ2-2; D unclear. The V end lost 6 bases, the J end lost 5 bases, and 4 bases lay between the germline ends. The V gene's germline CDR1 is DFQATT and CDR2 SNEGSKA (reference sequence). The CDR3 has 10 residues. The CDR3 bases are TGCAGTGCGGGAACCGGGGAGCTGTTTTTT. Translation: CSAGTGELFF.

The rearrangement links TRBV5-1 to TRBJ2-5; D might be TRBD1 (6 bases). V lost 4 bases to trimming and J lost 4 bases, with 14 bases between them. CDR1 and CDR2 from the germline V gene are SGHRS and YFSETQ. The CDR3 length is 14 residues. The CDR3 here is CASSNSRGVETQYF. The CDR3 DNA sequence: TGCGCCAGCAGCAACAGCAGGGGCGTAGAGACCCAGTACTTC.

This sequence joins TRBV5-1 and TRBJ2-7, with 7 bases identical to TRBD1. Looked up from germline, CDR1 is SGHRS and CDR2 is YFSETQ. Trimming removed 3 bases from V and 4 bases from J; junction bases left unmatched: 4. The CDR3 consists of 13 residues. The CDR3 reads CASSSPGGYEQYF. DNA of the CDR3: TGCGCCAGCAGCTCGCCAGGGGGTTACGAGCAGTACTTC.

This clone came up a few times. J is TRBJ1-5 and V is TRBV5-1; no reliable D call. The CDR3 has 15 residues. Per germline, CDR1 SGHRS and CDR2 YFSETQ. Trimming stripped 0 bases from V and 7 bases from J, with 14 bases between. The chain's CDR3 is CASSLGSPSGQPQHF. The CDR3 nucleotides are TGCGCCAGCAGCTTGGGGTCGCCGTCGGGACAGCCCCAGCATTTT.

The V call is TRBV15, the J call TRBJ1-4, with D hard to call. The V end lost 0 bases, the J end lost 8 bases, and 7 bases lay between the germline ends. This CDR3 comprises 13 residues. The V gene's germline CDR1 is LNHNV and CDR2 YYDKDF (reference sequence). Here the CDR3 reads CATSRDGVEKLFF. As DNA, the CDR3 is TGTGCCACCAGCAGAGATGGGGTGGAAAAACTGTTTTTT.

This CDR3 reads CASSPPSRQLLYNEQFF. The CDR3, as DNA: TGTGCCAGCTCACCACCTAGCCGACAGCTTCTCTACAATGAGCAGTTCTTC. The chain has TRBV18 and TRBJ2-1, with D possibly being TRBD1 (5 bases). Germline CDR1 reads KGHSH; CDR2 reads LQKENI. Trimming cost V 0 bases and J 3 bases, with 15 bases left between them. The CDR3 runs 17 residues.

The chain combines TRBV10-1 with TRBJ1-1, with 8 bases fitting TRBD1. This CDR3 region has 16 residues. V dropped 4 bases and J dropped 3; count of bases not matched to a gene: 10. Germline loops: CDR1 WNHNN, CDR2 SYGVQD (reference sequence). CDR3 protein: CASSGMQGAGHTEAFF. The CDR3, as DNA: TGCGCCAGCAGTGGCATGCAGGGGGCCGGACACACTGAAGCTTTCTTT.

This chain joins TRBV19 and TRBJ1-5; no clear D gene. The CDR3 extends over 13 amino acids. The V and J ends lost 5 bases and 5 bases respectively, with 10 bases between them. CDR1 is LNHDA and CDR2 is SQIVND in the germline V gene (reference sequence). Written as DNA, the CDR3 is TGTGCCAGTAGTGCTCGTCGTGATCAGCCCCAGCATTTT. This translates into CASSARRDQPQHF.

The chain carries TRBV14 and TRBJ2-3; D uncertain. Germline CDR1 is SGHDN and CDR2 is FVKESK. The CDR3 length is 14 residues. V gave up 3 bases and J gave up 8 bases, with 15 bases separating them. CDR3 amino acids: CASSHALPPGTQYF. The CDR3 DNA follows: TGTGCCAGCAGCCACGCCTTACCGCCGGGTACGCAGTATTTT. The whole variable domain, remainder taken from reference TRBV14 and TRBJ2-3, is EAGVTQFPSHSVIEKGQTVTLRCDPISGHDNLYWYRRVMGKEIKFLLHFVKESKQDESGMPNNRFLAERTGGTYSTLKVQPAELEDSGVYFCASSHALPPGTQYFGPGTRLTVL.

The chain joins TRBV18 to TRBJ2-1, with 13 nucleotides matching TRBD2. This CDR3 region has 15 residues. Germline lookup yields CDR1 KGHSH and CDR2 LQKENI. The ends lost 5 bases at V and 4 bases at J; junction bases unmatched: 2. As DNA, the CDR3 is TGTGCCAGCTCAACGACTAGCGGGGGGTACAATGAGCAGTTCTTC. Protein product: CASSTTSGGYNEQFF.

Only one count was recorded for this clone. Sequence at one end of the junction differs from germline and may be a read error. DNA of the CDR3: TGTGCCAGCAGCCTAGACAGGGCGACCGGGGAGCTGTTTTTT. It specifies CASSLDRATGELFF. The chain is built from TRBV11-2 and TRBJ2-2; 7 positions agree with TRBD1. Germline CDR1 is SGHAT and CDR2 is FQNNGV. The CDR3 runs to 14 residues.

The genes are TRBV25-1 and TRBJ1-1, with D possibly TRBD1 on 5 matching bases. CDR3 length equals 13 residues. V was pared by 7 bases and J by 4 bases, with 13 bases between. Germline CDR1 MGHDK, CDR2 SYGVNS. In DNA, the CDR3 is TGTGCCAGCATGGGTCAGGGTGGCACTGAAGCTTTCTTT. It encodes CASMGQGGTEAFF.

Concerning this clone: Other DNA variants within this sample encode the same CDR3. The rearrangement links TRBV30 to TRBJ1-1, with D possibly TRBD1 on 5 matching bases. V gave up 2 bases and J gave up 1 base, with 8 bases separating them. The CDR3 has 13 residues. Looked up from germline, CDR1 is GTSNPN and CDR2 is SVGIG (reference sequence). Written as DNA, the CDR3 is TGTGCCTGGAGTCTAGGGACGAACACTGAAGCTTTCTTT. Its translation is CAWSLGTNTEAFF. The whole variable domain, filled in from reference TRBV30 and TRBJ1-1, reads SQTIHQWPATLVQPVGSPLSLECTVEGTSNPNLYWYRQAAGRGLQLLFYSVGIGQISSEVPQNLSASRPQDRQFILSSKKLLLSDSGFYLCAWSLGTNTEAFFGQGTRLTVV.

This chain connects TRBV21-1 to TRBJ1-2; TRBD1, the table's D call, was not compared with the DNA. TRBV21-1 counts as a pseudogene. The CDR3 loop spans 14 amino acids. The CDR3, as DNA: TGTGCCAGCAGCAAAGGGACAGGCCTCTATGGCTACACCTTC. Residues: CASSKGTGLYGYTF.

The chain couples TRBV13 to TRBJ2-1, with a tentative D call TRBD2 (6 bases). Germline CDR1 PRHDT, CDR2 FYEKMQ (reference sequence). This CDR3 comprises 15 residues. V was shortened by 5 bases and J by 2 bases, with 13 bases between the two germline ends. CDR3 region: CASSRGGKAYNEQFF. In DNA form, the CDR3 reads TGTGCCAGCAGCCGGGGCGGGAAAGCCTACAATGAGCAGTTCTTC.

This clone came up once. V and J are TRBV27 and TRBJ2-3; D is unclear. CDR3 size: 11 residues. Germline loops: CDR1 MNHEY, CDR2 SMNVEV (reference sequence). Trimming pared 3 bases from V and 7 bases from J, leaving 5 bases between. The CDR3 bases are TGTGCCAGCAGTTTCTCCCATACGCAGTATTTT. It encodes CASSFSHTQYF.

This chain joins TRBV6-4 and TRBJ2-3, with 9 bases lining up with TRBD1. V was clipped by 8 bases and J by 3 bases; unmatched bases: 6. CDR1 is MRHNA, CDR2 SNTAGT, per germline. CDR3 length: 14 amino acids. Here the CDR3 reads CASRGTGTTDTQYF. In DNA, the CDR3 is TGTGCCAGCCGCGGGACAGGGACAACAGATACGCAGTATTTT.

J is TRBJ2-5 and V is TRBV29-1; D perhaps matches TRBD2 (5 bases). There are 12 residues in the CDR3. The germline V and J ends were trimmed by 6 bases and 4 bases, with 12 bases remaining between them. In germline, CDR1 is SQVTM, CDR2 ANQGSEA. The CDR3 DNA sequence: TGCAGCGTGGGCCCCGGGATAGAGACCCAGTACTTC. Protein sequence: CSVGPGIETQYF.